The next 27 T cell receptor beta chains were all read from a single sample in a study of blood T cell repertoires in COVID-19. The table came from immunoSEQ multiplex PCR; TCRdb's copy has only in-frame clones and leaves some out. The sample has about 380,000 clones, around 92% seen once; the top ten hold 0.95% to 1.5%. What was sequenced was peripheral blood. Receptors originate from a middle-aged man with acute or convalescent COVID-19.

V gene TRBV2 combines with J gene TRBJ2-2; tentatively, D is TRBD1 (5 bases). Per germline, CDR1 SNHLY and CDR2 FYNNEI. This CDR3 contains 15 residues. Trimming left V 6 bases short and J 0 bases short, with 11 bases between. The CDR3 DNA reads as TGTGCCAGCAGCCCTCTACAGGCGAACACCGGGGAGCTGTTTTTT. Protein sequence: CASSPLQANTGELFF. Filled out from reference TRBV2 and TRBJ2-2, the complete variable domain reads EPEVTQTPSHQVTQMGQEVILRCVPISNHLYFYWYRQILGQKVEFLVSFYNNEISEKSEIFDDQFSVERPDGSNFTLKIRSTKLEDSAMYFCASSPLQANTGELFFGEGSRLTVL.

The count of this clone is one. The chain is built from TRBV7-3 and TRBJ2-3; D is possibly TRBD2 (5 bases). The CDR3 is 12 amino acids. Germline CDR1 reads SGHTA; CDR2 reads FQGTGA. V shed 5 bases and J shed 8 bases, with 11 bases lying between them. This CDR3 reads CASSPLGGTQYF. The CDR3 coding sequence is TGTGCCAGCAGCCCCCTAGGAGGTACGCAGTATTTT.

The chain joins TRBV5-4 to TRBJ1-1, with D possibly matching TRBD1 (6 bases). Deletions cut 4 bases from V and 1 base from J, with 11 bases between. The length of the CDR3 is 14 residues. CDR1 SGHNT and CDR2 YYREEE come from the germline V gene (reference sequence). CDR3 region: CASSPRGRNTEAFF. The CDR3 region has the DNA TGTGCCAGCAGCCCAAGGGGGAGGAACACTGAAGCTTTCTTT.

This chain links TRBV12-3 or TRBV12-4 with TRBJ2-3; maybe TRBD2 (6 bases). This CDR3 is 13 amino acids long. With 6 bases removed from V and 0 bases from J, the gap between germline ends came to 7 bases. This CDR3 is CASRRGSTDTQYF. The CDR3 nucleotides are TGTGCCAGCAGGCGGGGTAGCACAGATACGCAGTATTTT.

The chain recombines TRBV4-2 with TRBJ2-5; TRBD1 aligns across 10 bases. This CDR3 spans 16 amino acids. Losses at the gene ends were 1 base for V and 5 bases for J; bases not matched to a gene: 7. Germline V CDR1 and CDR2: LGHNA, YNFKEQ. The CDR3 is CASSQVGQGFQETQYF. CDR3 nucleotide sequence: TGTGCCAGCAGCCAAGTGGGACAGGGGTTTCAGGAGACCCAGTACTTC.

The chain has TRBV9 and TRBJ2-5, with D tentatively TRBD1 (6 bases). CDR1 SGDLS and CDR2 YYNGEE come from the germline V gene. The CDR3 is 15 residues long. V gave up 3 bases and J gave up 5 bases, with 17 bases separating them. The CDR3: CASSETAGVWETQYF. The CDR3 DNA reads as TGTGCCAGCAGCGAGACGGCAGGGGTATGGGAGACCCAGTACTTC.

This clone has a handful of counts. This chain links TRBV9 with TRBJ1-1; TRBD1 agrees at 9 bases. Looked up from germline, CDR1 is SGDLS and CDR2 is YYNGEE. After removal of 4 bases from V and 5 bases from J, the junction contained 12 bases not matched to a gene. This CDR3 region has 16 residues. In DNA form, the CDR3 reads TGTGCCAGCAGCACCCCGGGACAGGGAAGAAGTACTGAAGCTTTCTTT. Protein: CASSTPGQGRSTEAFF.

The CDR3 protein is CASSSSLAGGLYNEQFF. The DNA of the CDR3 is TGTGCCAGCAGCTCCTCACTAGCGGGGGGGCTCTACAATGAGCAGTTCTTC. The V gene is TRBV7-3, the J gene TRBJ2-1, with 13 bases lining up with TRBD2. The CDR3 runs to 17 residues. The J segment lost 3 bases and the V segment lost 4 bases, leaving 6 bases of the junction unmatched. Germline CDR1 and CDR2: SGHTA and FQGTGA.

The CDR3 loop reads CASSYGFIQGGSPLHF. The CDR3 nucleotides are TGTGCCAGCAGTTACGGGTTTATTCAGGGAGGATCACCCCTCCACTTT. The V and J genes are TRBV6-5 and TRBJ1-6; TRBD1 is a possible D gene (5 bases). Trimming removed 2 bases from V and 10 bases from J, with 18 bases in between. Germline V gives CDR1 MNHEY, CDR2 SVGAGI. The length of the CDR3 is 16 residues.

The CDR3 region has the DNA TGTGCCAGCAAGGACACCCGGGCCGAGACCCAGTACTTC. As protein: CASKDTRAETQYF. The chain uses TRBV2 and TRBJ2-5; tentative D call: TRBD1 (5 bases). Trimming stripped 7 bases from V and 5 bases from J, with 14 bases between. From germline, CDR1 is SNHLY and CDR2 FYNNEI. The CDR3 is 13 residues long.

This clone was observed a handful of times. J is TRBJ2-7 and V is TRBV27, with 10 bases that match TRBD1. The V gene's germline CDR1 is MNHEY and CDR2 SMNVEV (reference sequence). The CDR3 length is 14 residues. V lost 4 bases to trimming and J lost 3 bases; unmatched junction nucleotides: 3. The CDR3 region is CASSSRDRGYEQYF. As DNA, the CDR3 is TGTGCCAGCAGTTCCCGGGACAGGGGCTACGAGCAGTACTTC.

This chain links TRBV25-1 with TRBJ1-6, with D possibly matching TRBD1 (5 bases). V was clipped by 6 bases and J by 6 bases, with 15 bases between them. CDR3 length: 15 amino acids. CDR1 is MGHDK and CDR2 is SYGVNS in the germline V gene. CDR3 nucleotide sequence: TGTGCCAGCAGACCCCCCACAGGTCTTAATTCACCCCTCCACTTT. Its translation is CASRPPTGLNSPLHF. Using reference TRBV25-1 and TRBJ1-6 for the parts outside the CDR3, the full variable domain is EADIYQTPRYLVIGTGKKITLECSQTMGHDKMYWYQQDPGMELHLIHYSYGVNSTEKGDLSSESTVSRIRTEHFPLTLESARPSHTSQYLCASRPPTGLNSPLHFGNGTRLTVT.

The J gene is TRBJ2-2, the V gene TRBV9, with 9 positions matching TRBD1. Germline-derived CDR1 and CDR2 are SGDLS and YYNGEE. The CDR3 sequence is 15 residues long. J lost 3 bases, V lost 0 bases, and 0 bases had no gene match. CDR3 DNA sequence: TGTGCCAGCAGCGTAGGGACAGGGGACACCGGGGAGCTGTTTTTT. This codes for CASSVGTGDTGELFF.

The rearrangement uses TRBV4-1 and TRBJ1-1; 12 bases map to TRBD1. J gave up 0 bases and V 4 bases, and 12 bases lay outside the gene matches. The germline CDR1 and CDR2 sequences are MGHRA and YSYEKL. This CDR3 contains 19 residues. CDR3: CASSRDRGLLEGMNTEAFF. The CDR3 DNA is TGCGCCAGCAGCCGGGACAGGGGGCTACTGGAGGGAATGAACACTGAAGCTTTCTTT.

The chain has TRBV5-6 and TRBJ2-5; D is unclear. Trimming cost V 3 bases and J 0 bases, with 12 bases left between them. Germline V CDR1 and CDR2: SGHDT, YYEEEE. The CDR3 is made up of 15 amino acids. The CDR3 region is CASSSSIDNQETQYF. In nucleotides, the CDR3 is TGTGCCAGCAGCTCAAGCATAGACAACCAAGAGACCCAGTACTTC.

The chain is built from TRBV7-9 and TRBJ2-7; TRBD1 might be the D (5 bases). This CDR3 region has 14 residues. Trimming cost V 5 bases and J 3 bases, with 14 bases left between them. The germline CDR1 and CDR2 sequences are SEHNR and FQNEAQ (reference sequence). The CDR3 DNA is TGTGCCAGCAGCGAGGACACCGCCCTCTACGAGCAGTACTTC. This codes for CASSEDTALYEQYF.

The chain is built from TRBV10-2 and TRBJ1-1; D call uncertain. Trimming removed 6 bases at V and 1 base at J, with 6 bases between. This CDR3 is 12 amino acids long. Germline CDR1 WSHSY, CDR2 SAAADI. The CDR3, as DNA: TGCGCCAGCAGCACAACGAACACTGAAGCTTTCTTT. This codes for CASSTTNTEAFF.

The V call is TRBV7-9, the J call TRBJ1-1; a weak D match, TRBD1 (5 bases). Trimming removed 3 bases from V and 1 base from J, with 12 bases in between. CDR1 and CDR2 from the germline V gene are SEHNR and FQNEAQ (reference sequence). The CDR3 contains 15 residues. The CDR3, as DNA: TGTGCCAGCAGCTTGAGGTCAGGGCCGAACACTGAAGCTTTCTTT. Amino acids: CASSLRSGPNTEAFF.

The rearrangement links TRBV5-4 to TRBJ1-1, with a tentative D call TRBD1 (5 bases). This CDR3 has 16 residues. Trimming cost V 6 bases and J 1 base, with 19 bases left between them. Germline V CDR1 and CDR2: SGHNT, YYREEE (reference sequence). This CDR3 reads CASTTLGLGGNTEAFF. The CDR3 DNA is TGTGCCAGCACCACCCTTGGACTGGGGGGGAACACTGAAGCTTTCTTT.

The chain carries TRBV11-2 and TRBJ1-3; TRBD1 is a possible D gene (5 bases). Germline V gene data show CDR1 as SGHAT and CDR2 as FQNNGV. The CDR3 loop spans 16 amino acids. Trimming shortened V by 3 bases and J by 2 bases, and 14 bases separated the two germline ends. The CDR3 nucleotides are TGTGCCAGCAGCTTGACCTTGGGGGGGACTGGAAACACCATATATTTT. Translated, it gives CASSLTLGGTGNTIYF.

The chain joins TRBV6-2 or TRBV6-3 to TRBJ2-7; possible D gene TRBD2, 6 bases. V lost 2 bases to trimming and J lost 1 base, with 12 bases between them. CDR1 is MNHEY, CDR2 SVGEGT, per germline. The CDR3 is 15 amino acids. The CDR3 reads CASSYGGSGSYEQYF. Here the CDR3 DNA reads TGTGCCAGCAGTTACGGGGGGTCGGGGTCCTACGAGCAGTACTTC.

This clone has a handful of counts. This chain links TRBV11-2 with TRBJ2-3; 7 bases fit TRBD2. V shed 1 base and J 5 bases; nucleotides not matched to a gene: 9. This CDR3 region has 16 residues. Germline assignment: CDR1 SGHAT and CDR2 FQNNGV. The CDR3 DNA reads as TGTGCCAGCAGCTTAGGGGTGGGCGGGGGAAAAGATACGCAGTATTTT. This translates into CASSLGVGGGKDTQYF.

The J gene is TRBJ1-2, the V gene TRBV28; 8 bases line up with TRBD1. Germline CDR1 and CDR2: MDHEN and SYDVKM. V was pared by 7 bases and J by 4 bases, with 11 bases of the junction left unmatched. The CDR3 runs 15 residues. CDR3 sequence reads: CASMLVDRGRYGYTF. CDR3 bases: TGTGCCAGCATGTTAGTTGACAGGGGCCGCTATGGCTACACCTTC.

The chain has TRBV11-2 and TRBJ1-1; D may be TRBD1 (5 bases). V lost 0 bases and J 4 bases, leaving 9 bases between the germline ends. This CDR3 contains 14 residues. Germline loops: CDR1 SGHAT, CDR2 FQNNGV. The CDR3 sequence is CASSLEGLGTEAFF. Written as DNA, the CDR3 is TGTGCCAGCAGCTTAGAGGGGCTGGGCACTGAAGCTTTCTTT.

The gene calls are TRBV5-6 and TRBJ1-4, with 8 bases fitting TRBD1. CDR1 SGHDT and CDR2 YYEEEE come from the germline V gene. This CDR3 contains 15 residues. After removal of 6 bases from V and 3 bases from J, the junction contained 7 bases not matched to a gene. The CDR3 DNA is TGTGCCAGCAACACAGGGGGGGGATCTAATGAAAAACTGTTTTTT. Its translation is CASNTGGGSNEKLFF.

This chain connects TRBV19 to TRBJ2-3, with D possibly matching TRBD1 (6 bases). CDR1 and CDR2 (germline): LNHDA, SQIVND (reference sequence). The CDR3 extends over 15 amino acids. V was trimmed by 4 bases and J by 3 bases, leaving 14 bases between them. In DNA, the CDR3 is TGTGCCAGTAGTAACCTCAGGGGATTTACAGATACGCAGTATTTT. Amino acid sequence: CASSNLRGFTDTQYF. Variable domain in full (rest from reference TRBV19 and TRBJ2-3): DGGITQSPKYLFRKEGQNVTLSCEQNLNHDAMYWYRQDPGQGLRLIYYSQIVNDFQKGDIAEGYSVSREKKESFPLTVTSAQKNPTAFYLCASSNLRGFTDTQYFGPGTRLTVL.

The J gene is TRBJ1-2, the V gene TRBV7-8; the D is unclear. V dropped 4 bases and J dropped 7 bases, with 7 bases sitting between them. There are 11 residues in the CDR3. Per germline, CDR1 SGHVS and CDR2 FQNEAQ. This CDR3 reads CASSSDIGYTF. DNA of the CDR3: TGTGCCAGCAGCTCTGACATTGGCTACACCTTC. Drawing the rest from reference TRBV7-8 and TRBJ1-2, the complete variable domain is GAGVSQSPRYKVAKRGQDVALRCDPISGHVSLFWYQQALGQGPEFLTYFQNEAQLDKSGLPSDRFFAERPEGSVSTLKIQRTQQEDSAVYLCASSSDIGYTFGSGTRLTVV.